A selection of T cell receptor beta chains follows, all from one sample in a study of shared T cell receptors in the human thymus. Assay: immunoSEQ multiplex PCR; the TCRdb copy retains only in-frame clones and omits some. This table holds 55,000 to 75,000 clones, about 95% found once. Sequenced material: thymocytes. Receptors originate from a human donor. Both conserved end residues are part of each CDR3. The D gene is left open where the match is weak. Some rows mark clone size as missing; the rest say once, few, many or name a class of expanded clone.

d_call: TRBD2
v_call: TRBV7-3
j_call: TRBJ2-1
clone_size: -
cdr3_aa: CASSLIPLLAGGRSYNEQFF
cdr3_nt: TGTGCCAGCAGCTTAATTCCCCTATTAGCGGGGGGGCGATCCTACAATGAGCAGTTCTTC

d_call: TRBD1
v_call: TRBV4-1
j_call: TRBJ2-5
clone_size: -
cdr3_aa: CASSQMGQHQETQYF
cdr3_nt: TGCGCCAGCAGCCAGATGGGACAGCACCAAGAGACCCAGTACTTC

d_call: -
v_call: TRBV2
j_call: TRBJ1-3
clone_size: -
cdr3_aa: CASSPGDTGNTIYF
cdr3_nt: TGTGCCAGCAGTCCAGGGGATACTGGAAACACCATATATTTT

d_call: TRBD1
v_call: TRBV5-1
j_call: TRBJ1-2
clone_size: -
cdr3_aa: CASSVQGAVGYTF
cdr3_nt: TGCGCCAGCAGCGTACAGGGGGCCGTAGGCTACACCTTC

d_call: -
v_call: TRBV9
j_call: TRBJ1-2
clone_size: -
cdr3_aa: CASSVGLRGIHGYTF
cdr3_nt: TGTGCCAGCAGCGTAGGTCTAAGGGGTATTCATGGCTACACCTTC

d_call: TRBD1
v_call: TRBV4-3
j_call: TRBJ1-4
clone_size: once
cdr3_aa: CASSPYPGQDENEKLFF
cdr3_nt: TGCGCCAGCAGCCCATACCCGGGACAGGATGAAAATGAAAAACTGTTTTTT

d_call: -
v_call: TRBV11-3
j_call: TRBJ2-3
clone_size: -
cdr3_aa: CASSLAGGLTDTQYF
cdr3_nt: TGTGCCAGCAGCTTAGCCGGGGGGCTCACAGATACGCAGTATTTT

d_call: -
v_call: TRBV4-3
j_call: TRBJ2-3
clone_size: -
cdr3_aa: CASSLHGVATPSTDTQYF
cdr3_nt: TGCGCCAGCAGCCTCCACGGCGTAGCAACCCCTAGCACAGATACGCAGTATTTT

d_call: TRBD1
v_call: TRBV12-5
j_call: TRBJ1-5
clone_size: -
cdr3_aa: CASGLETTSGQANQPQHF
cdr3_nt: TGTGCTAGTGGTTTGGAAACGACCTCGGGACAGGCCAATCAGCCCCAGCATTTT

d_call: TRBD1
v_call: TRBV6-5
j_call: TRBJ1-2
clone_size: -
cdr3_aa: CASSYSHTGAHYGYTF
cdr3_nt: TGTGCCAGCAGTTACTCGCACACAGGGGCCCACTATGGCTACACCTTC

d_call: -
v_call: TRBV11-3
j_call: TRBJ1-1
clone_size: -
cdr3_aa: CASSSGHPNTEAFF
cdr3_nt: TGTGCCAGCAGCTCCGGACACCCGAACACTGAAGCTTTCTTT

d_call: -
v_call: TRBV27
j_call: TRBJ1-1
clone_size: -
cdr3_aa: CASRPTVPGRPMNTEAFF
cdr3_nt: TGTGCCAGCAGGCCTACCGTCCCGGGACGGCCGATGAACACTGAAGCTTTCTTT

d_call: -
v_call: TRBV19
j_call: TRBJ1-4
clone_size: -
cdr3_aa: CASSSAQVATNEKLFF
cdr3_nt: TGTGCCAGTAGTTCCGCACAGGTAGCAACTAATGAAAAACTGTTTTTT

d_call: TRBD2
v_call: TRBV7-2
j_call: TRBJ2-7
clone_size: -
cdr3_aa: CASSLRVLRTSGDEQYF
cdr3_nt: TGTGCCAGCAGCTTAAGGGTTCTGCGGACTAGCGGGGACGAGCAGTACTTC

d_call: -
v_call: TRBV29-1
j_call: TRBJ1-3
clone_size: -
cdr3_aa: CSVECTNRDFSGNTIYF
cdr3_nt: TGCAGCGTCGAATGTACTAACAGGGATTTCTCTGGAAACACCATATATTTT

d_call: -
v_call: TRBV29-1
j_call: TRBJ1-1
clone_size: -
cdr3_aa: CSVYSGIENTEAFF
cdr3_nt: TGCAGCGTTTATTCGGGGATAGAGAACACTGAAGCTTTCTTT

d_call: -
v_call: TRBV5-5
j_call: TRBJ1-3
clone_size: -
cdr3_aa: CASSLEVRTITGNTIYF
cdr3_nt: TGTGCCAGCAGCTTGGAAGTTCGGACAATCACCGGAAACACCATATATTTT

d_call: -
v_call: TRBV5-1
j_call: TRBJ2-7
clone_size: -
cdr3_aa: CASSFATEPYEQYF
cdr3_nt: TGCGCCAGCAGCTTTGCGACAGAACCCTACGAGCAGTACTTC

d_call: -
v_call: TRBV5-4
j_call: TRBJ1-1
clone_size: -
cdr3_aa: CASSLSRPTGFEATEAFF
cdr3_nt: TGTGCCAGCAGCCTATCCCGGCCTACAGGGTTCGAGGCCACTGAAGCTTTCTTT

d_call: TRBD2
v_call: TRBV7-2
j_call: TRBJ2-3
clone_size: -
cdr3_aa: CAEIIGTSGGSTDTQYF
cdr3_nt: TGTGCTGAGATCATCGGGACTAGCGGGGGGAGCACAGATACGCAGTATTTT

d_call: -
v_call: TRBV9
j_call: TRBJ1-2
clone_size: -
cdr3_aa: CASSVATDNYGYTF
cdr3_nt: TGTGCCAGCAGCGTAGCGACTGATAACTATGGCTACACCTTC

d_call: -
v_call: TRBV20-1
j_call: TRBJ1-1
clone_size: -
cdr3_aa: CSAPGKAFF
cdr3_nt: TGCAGTGCCCCAGGCAAAGCTTTCTTT

d_call: -
v_call: TRBV27
j_call: TRBJ1-1
clone_size: once
cdr3_aa: CASSLFPSHIMNTEAFF
cdr3_nt: TGTGCCAGCAGTTTATTTCCCTCCCATATTATGAACACTGAAGCTTTCTTT

d_call: -
v_call: TRBV28
j_call: TRBJ2-3
clone_size: -
cdr3_aa: CASSLRADTQYF
cdr3_nt: TGTGCCAGCAGTTTAAGGGCAGATACGCAGTATTTT

d_call: TRBD1
v_call: TRBV6-5
j_call: TRBJ1-1
clone_size: -
cdr3_aa: CASSYRGQAFFAFF
cdr3_nt: TGTGCCAGCAGTTACCGGGGACAGGCCTTTTTCGCTTTCTTT

d_call: -
v_call: TRBV10-2
j_call: TRBJ2-1
clone_size: -
cdr3_aa: CASSHKTGPNEQFF
cdr3_nt: TGCGCCAGCAGTCATAAAACAGGGCCCAATGAGCAGTTCTTC

d_call: -
v_call: TRBV7-2
j_call: TRBJ2-3
clone_size: once
cdr3_aa: CASSLSRRSTDTQYF
cdr3_nt: TGTGCCAGCAGCTTAAGTCGAAGGAGCACAGATACGCAGTATTTT

d_call: -
v_call: TRBV28
j_call: TRBJ2-2
clone_size: few
cdr3_aa: CASSLRRRDLNTGELFF
cdr3_nt: TGTGCCAGCAGTTTAAGGCGGCGGGACCTTAACACCGGGGAGCTGTTTTTT

d_call: -
v_call: TRBV28
j_call: TRBJ2-3
clone_size: -
cdr3_aa: CASRGGLATDTQYF
cdr3_nt: TGTGCCAGCAGGGGGGGTTTGGCCACAGATACGCAGTATTTT

d_call: TRBD2
v_call: TRBV9
j_call: TRBJ2-5
clone_size: -
cdr3_aa: CASSVGLAGSSWEETQYF
cdr3_nt: TGTGCCAGCAGCGTTGGACTAGCGGGGTCAAGTTGGGAAGAGACCCAGTACTTC

d_call: TRBD2
v_call: TRBV7-9
j_call: TRBJ2-3
clone_size: -
cdr3_aa: CASSLVLAGLRSDTQYF
cdr3_nt: TGTGCCAGCAGCTTAGTACTAGCGGGTCTCAGATCAGATACGCAGTATTTT

d_call: -
v_call: TRBV19
j_call: TRBJ2-5
clone_size: -
cdr3_aa: CASSIVWEAETQYF
cdr3_nt: TGTGCCAGTAGTATTGTGTGGGAGGCGGAGACCCAGTACTTC

d_call: -
v_call: TRBV9
j_call: TRBJ1-6
clone_size: -
cdr3_aa: CASSVAGGTSPLHF
cdr3_nt: TGTGCCAGCAGCGTAGCGGGGGGGACTTCACCCCTCCACTTT

d_call: TRBD1
v_call: TRBV6-4
j_call: TRBJ1-2
clone_size: -
cdr3_aa: CASSVRGLNCGYTF
cdr3_nt: TGTGCCAGCAGTGTCAGGGGGCTTAATTGCGGCTACACCTTC

d_call: -
v_call: TRBV30
j_call: TRBJ1-4
clone_size: -
cdr3_aa: CAWSVGQTTNEKLFF
cdr3_nt: TGTGCCTGGAGTGTCGGACAGACAACTAATGAAAAACTGTTTTTT

d_call: TRBD1
v_call: TRBV6-1
j_call: TRBJ1-1
clone_size: -
cdr3_aa: CASSGQGNTEAFF
cdr3_nt: TGTGCCAGCAGTGGACAGGGGAACACTGAAGCTTTCTTT

d_call: -
v_call: TRBV19
j_call: TRBJ2-2
clone_size: -
cdr3_aa: CASSMEVLEGTNTGELFF
cdr3_nt: TGTGCCAGTAGTATGGAAGTGTTGGAAGGAACGAACACCGGGGAGCTGTTTTTT

d_call: -
v_call: TRBV21-1
j_call: TRBJ1-2
clone_size: -
cdr3_aa: CASSKRRYGYTF
cdr3_nt: TGTGCCAGCAGCAAGAGACGATATGGCTACACCTTC

d_call: -
v_call: TRBV5-1
j_call: TRBJ2-3
clone_size: -
cdr3_aa: CASRGTSPDTQYF
cdr3_nt: TGCGCCAGCAGGGGGACCTCACCAGATACGCAGTATTTT

d_call: -
v_call: TRBV27
j_call: TRBJ2-7
clone_size: -
cdr3_aa: CASADSLPYEQYF
cdr3_nt: TGTGCCAGCGCCGACAGCCTACCCTACGAGCAGTACTTC

d_call: -
v_call: TRBV7-2
j_call: TRBJ1-4
clone_size: -
cdr3_aa: CASSLARGHTGKLFF
cdr3_nt: TGTGCCAGCAGCTTAGCGAGGGGACATACTGGAAAACTGTTTTTT

d_call: -
v_call: TRBV7-2
j_call: TRBJ1-1
clone_size: -
cdr3_aa: CASSLAIAEGGMNTEAFF
cdr3_nt: TGTGCCAGCAGCTTAGCGATTGCGGAAGGAGGGATGAACACTGAAGCTTTCTTT

d_call: TRBD2
v_call: TRBV15
j_call: TRBJ2-1
clone_size: -
cdr3_aa: CATSRDTGGRFF
cdr3_nt: TGTGCCACCAGCAGAGATACGGGGGGTCGGTTCTTC

d_call: -
v_call: TRBV14
j_call: TRBJ2-7
clone_size: -
cdr3_aa: CASSPIYEQYF
cdr3_nt: TGTGCCAGCAGCCCGATCTACGAGCAGTACTTC

d_call: -
v_call: TRBV11-2
j_call: TRBJ1-6
clone_size: -
cdr3_aa: CASSDPVRVDSPLHF
cdr3_nt: TGTGCCAGCAGCGACCCCGTAAGGGTTGATTCACCCCTCCACTTT

d_call: -
v_call: TRBV6-5
j_call: TRBJ2-1
clone_size: -
cdr3_aa: CASSYSGDDSLNEQFF
cdr3_nt: TGTGCCAGCAGTTACTCAGGGGACGACTCACTCAATGAGCAGTTCTTC

d_call: -
v_call: TRBV14
j_call: TRBJ1-2
clone_size: -
cdr3_aa: CASSQEDEQDTGGYTF
cdr3_nt: TGTGCCAGCAGCCAAGAAGATGAACAGGACACGGGGGGCTACACCTTC